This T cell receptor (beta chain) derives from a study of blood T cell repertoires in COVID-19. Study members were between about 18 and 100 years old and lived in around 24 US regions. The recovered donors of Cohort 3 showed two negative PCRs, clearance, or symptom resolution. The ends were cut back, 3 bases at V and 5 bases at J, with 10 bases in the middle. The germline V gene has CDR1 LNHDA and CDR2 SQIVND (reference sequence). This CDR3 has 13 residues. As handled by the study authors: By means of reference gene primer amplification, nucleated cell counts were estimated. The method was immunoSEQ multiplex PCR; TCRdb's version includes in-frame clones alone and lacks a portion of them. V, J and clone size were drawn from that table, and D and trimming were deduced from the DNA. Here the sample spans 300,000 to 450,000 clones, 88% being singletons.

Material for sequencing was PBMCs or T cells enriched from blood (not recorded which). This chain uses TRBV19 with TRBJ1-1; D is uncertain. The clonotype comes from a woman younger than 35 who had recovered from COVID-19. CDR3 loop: CASSMGWNTEAFF. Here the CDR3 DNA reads TGTGCCAGTAGTATGGGCTGGAATACTGAAGCTTTCTTT. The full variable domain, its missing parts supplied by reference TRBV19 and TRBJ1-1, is DGGITQSPKYLFRKEGQNVTLSCEQNLNHDAMYWYRQDPGQGLRLIYYSQIVNDFQKGDIAEGYSVSREKKESFPLTVTSAQKNPTAFYLCASSMGWNTEAFFGQGTRLTVV.